These 3 T cell receptor beta chains were all obtained from the same sample, sequenced in a study of blood T cell repertoires in COVID-19. TCRdb keeps only in-frame clones here, not all; method: immunoSEQ multiplex PCR. The table lists approximately 220,000 clones, about nine tenths of them singletons. Sequences were obtained from peripheral blood. The receptors stem from a man aged 45-65 years with acute or convalescent COVID-19.

The gene calls are TRBV6-5 and TRBJ2-5, with TRBD2 matching over 9 bases. Per the germline V gene, CDR1 is MNHEY and CDR2 is SVGAGI. The CDR3 extends over 15 amino acids. V gave up 6 bases and J gave up 1 base; unmatched junction bases: 6. The CDR3 is CASRRIAGAQETQYF. The CDR3 DNA sequence: TGTGCCAGCAGGAGAATAGCGGGGGCCCAAGAGACCCAGTACTTC.

The CDR3 region is CSVELGTGNYGYTF. As DNA, the CDR3 is TGCAGCGTTGAATTGGGGACAGGGAACTATGGCTACACCTTC. The chain recombines TRBV29-1 with TRBJ1-2; TRBD1 matches at 9 bases. J gave up 2 bases and V 2 bases, and 3 bases lay outside the gene matches. The CDR3 is 14 residues long. The germline CDR1 and CDR2 sequences are SQVTM and ANQGSEA.

The table lists this clone with a few counts. The gene calls are TRBV16 and TRBJ1-1; 9 bases map to TRBD1. With 2 bases clipped from V and 0 bases from J, the junction kept 7 bases outside the gene matches. The CDR3 consists of 17 residues. Per germline, CDR1 KGHSY and CDR2 FQNENV. The CDR3 DNA sequence: TGTGCCAGCAGCCAAGCACAGGGGGCATGGGTGAACACTGAAGCTTTCTTT. Translating gives CASSQAQGAWVNTEAFF.